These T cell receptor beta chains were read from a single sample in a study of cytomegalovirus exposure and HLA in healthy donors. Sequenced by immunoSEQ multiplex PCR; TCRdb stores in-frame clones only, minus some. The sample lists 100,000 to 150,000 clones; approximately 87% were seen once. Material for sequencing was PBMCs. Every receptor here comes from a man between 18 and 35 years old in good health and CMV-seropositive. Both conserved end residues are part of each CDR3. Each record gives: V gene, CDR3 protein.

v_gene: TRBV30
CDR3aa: CAWNEQGAIEKLFF

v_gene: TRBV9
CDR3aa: CASSVGPATYEQYF

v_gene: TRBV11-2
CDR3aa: CASSLQGNTEAFF

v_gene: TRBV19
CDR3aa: CASRVGGNSGNTIYF

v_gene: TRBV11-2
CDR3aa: CASSHRQAGWNTEAFF

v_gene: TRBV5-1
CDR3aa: CASSLGLSSYEQYF

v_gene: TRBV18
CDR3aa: CASSPPGSTEAFF

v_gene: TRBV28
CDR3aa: CASSPRADPLYEQYF

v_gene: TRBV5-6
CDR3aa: CASSVGTGHYGYTF

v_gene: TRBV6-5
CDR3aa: CASGALNQPQHF

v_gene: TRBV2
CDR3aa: CASSEDRDGYTF

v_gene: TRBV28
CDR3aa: CARLLTGPGSEAFF

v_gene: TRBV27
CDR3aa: CASSTRDRGLYEQYF

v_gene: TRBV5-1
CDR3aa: CASSPSGGAGETQYF

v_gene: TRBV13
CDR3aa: CASSLGTSGDNEQFF

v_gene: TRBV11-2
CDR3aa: CASSSGFYGYTF

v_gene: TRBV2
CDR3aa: CASSPTSPVDEQYF

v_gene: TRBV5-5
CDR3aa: CASSFRDRGTYEQYF

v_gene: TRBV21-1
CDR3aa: CASSKTENDREETDTQYF

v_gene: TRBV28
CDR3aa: CASSLGRINEKLFF

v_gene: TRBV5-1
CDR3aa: CASSFGTPYGYTF

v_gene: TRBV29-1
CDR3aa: CSVSQGDVVEAFF

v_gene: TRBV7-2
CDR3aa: CASSYPPFSTDTQYF

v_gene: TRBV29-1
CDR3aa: CSVEDLGGAWGYTF

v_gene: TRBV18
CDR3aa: CASSPPGLGSYF

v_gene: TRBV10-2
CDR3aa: CASSQSNQPQHF

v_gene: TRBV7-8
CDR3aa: CASSLKDNYNQPQHF

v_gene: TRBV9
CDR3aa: CASSPGNSPLHF

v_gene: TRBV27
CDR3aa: CASSLFGSNYGYTF

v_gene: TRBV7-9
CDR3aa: CASTQSRVGDTEAFF

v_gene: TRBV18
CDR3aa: CASSHPNTDTEAFF

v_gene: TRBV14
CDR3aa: CASSQGQRGGGETQYF

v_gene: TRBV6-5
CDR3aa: CASSYLDTDTQYF

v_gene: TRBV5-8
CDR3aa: CASNPGQGADTEAFF